This TCR beta chain was sequenced in a study of cytomegalovirus exposure and HLA in healthy donors. The trim removed 0 bases at V and 2 bases at J, leaving 1 base unmatched. The germline CDR1 and CDR2 sequences are SGHNT and YYREEE (reference sequence). This CDR3 is built from 15 residues. The PCR was carried out with 60 Vbeta primers and 13 Jbeta primers. Sequenced by immunoSEQ multiplex PCR; TCRdb stores in-frame clones only, minus some. The table has hundreds of thousands of clones, under 70% seen once. Material: PBMCs. This chain uses TRBV5-4 with TRBJ2-1; 8 bases align to TRBD2. The receptor was isolated from a man between 35 and 55 years old in good health and CMV-seropositive. CDR3 sequence: CASSLEGLAYNEQFF. The CDR3 DNA reads TGTGCCAGCAGCTTGGAGGGACTAGCCTACAATGAGCAGTTCTTC.